This T cell receptor (beta chain) was documented in a study of blood T cell repertoires in COVID-19. V shed 4 bases and J 0 bases; nucleotides not matched to a gene: 0. This CDR3 region has 14 residues. CDR1 is SGHDT and CDR2 is YYEEEE in the germline V gene. Generated by immunoSEQ multiplex PCR, the TCRdb table keeps only in-frame clones and is missing some. The top ten clones hold about 2% of a sample with 95,000 to 150,000 clones, 92% of them seen once. The specimen sequenced was peripheral blood. The TCR originated in a man aged 45 to 65 with COVID-19, enrolled during active disease. The chain has TRBV5-6 and TRBJ1-5; 8 bases are a match to TRBD1. The CDR3 DNA sequence: TGTGCCAGCAGCCAGGGGGCTAGCAATCAGCCCCAGCATTTT. This codes for CASSQGASNQPQHF.